A selection of T cell receptor beta chains follows, all from one sample in a study of CD8 T cells in Susac syndrome. TCRdb reanalysed the immunoSEQ multiplex PCR reads using MiXCR and keeps one entry per CDR3 protein. Among over 150,000 distinct CDR3 sequences, approximately 94% were seen once, and the ten largest hold around 0.12%. Sample: CD4+ T cells from PBMCs. The receptors stem from a human donor with Susac syndrome. CDR3s include the opening cysteine and the closing phenylalanine or tryptophan. The D gene is left open where the match is weak. Clone size is stated in some rows and not others, as once, few, many or a class when expanded.

d_call,clone_size,j_call,v_call,cdr3_nt,cdr3_aa
NA,NA,TRBJ2-5,TRBV30,TGTGCCTGGAGTGTGACAGCTTGGCGAGAGACCCAGTACTTC,CAWSVTAWRETQYF
TRBD2,NA,TRBJ2-1,TRBV10-3,TGTGCCATCAGTGGCTGGGGACTAGCACATCGGGAGCAGTTCTTC,CAISGWGLAHREQFF
NA,NA,TRBJ2-6,TRBV15,TGTGCCACCAGCAGAGAGGTTAGGAGAGAAAACAGATTTTACTCTGGGGCCAACGTCCTGACTTTC,CATSREVRRENRFYSGANVLTF
NA,NA,TRBJ1-2,TRBV20-1,TGCAGTGCCACCCCAGGACCAAATTCCTATGGCTACACCTTC,CSATPGPNSYGYTF
TRBD1,NA,TRBJ1-5,TRBV20-1,TGCAGTGCGATGACAGGGGACAATCAGCCCCAGCATTTT,CSAMTGDNQPQHF
NA,NA,TRBJ2-2,TRBV30,TGTGCCTGGAGTGTAGTGCGAGGGATCGGGGAGCTGTTTTTT,CAWSVVRGIGELFF
NA,NA,TRBJ1-2,TRBV6-2/TRBV6-3,TGTGCCAGCAGTTACTCGGGACTGCGCTATGGCTACACCTTC,CASSYSGLRYGYTF
TRBD2,NA,TRBJ2-1,TRBV18,TGTGCCAGCTCACCAGGGACTAGCGGGTCCTACAATGAGCAGTTCTTC,CASSPGTSGSYNEQFF
NA,NA,TRBJ1-5,TRBV6-2/TRBV6-3,TGTGCCAGCAAGACCGTCCTCTTGGATCAGCCCCAGCATTTT,CASKTVLLDQPQHF
NA,NA,TRBJ1-2,TRBV30,TGTGCCTCGAGCCTTACGGTCTATGGCTACACCTTC,CASSLTVYGYTF
TRBD1,NA,TRBJ1-1,TRBV6-2/TRBV6-3,TGTGCCAGCAGGCCGACAGGGACCGCTGAAGCTTTCTTT,CASRPTGTAEAFF
TRBD2,few,TRBJ2-3,TRBV24-1,TGTGCCACCAGTGATCCTGGACTAGCGGGCACAGATACGCAGTATTTT,CATSDPGLAGTDTQYF
NA,NA,TRBJ2-7,TRBV6-2/TRBV6-3,TGTGCCAGCAGGGAATGGACAGACTACGAGCAGTACTTC,CASREWTDYEQYF
NA,NA,TRBJ2-3,TRBV20-1,TGCAGTGCTAGAGTCGGAGCAAGCACAGATACGCAGTATTTT,CSARVGASTDTQYF
TRBD2,NA,TRBJ2-2,TRBV4-3,TGCGCCAGCAGCCAATTCCCCGGGGGGACGAACACCGGGGAGCTGTTTTTT,CASSQFPGGTNTGELFF
TRBD2,NA,TRBJ2-5,TRBV12-3/TRBV12-4,TGTGCCAGCAGTTTTTTAGCGGGCCCTCAGGAGACCCAGTACTTC,CASSFLAGPQETQYF
NA,NA,TRBJ2-2,TRBV9,TGTGCCAGCAGTTTCGGGGTAGGGGCGAACACCGGGGAGCTGTTTTTT,CASSFGVGANTGELFF
NA,NA,TRBJ2-2,TRBV5-1,TGCGCCACCGGGATTGGACCTAACACCGGGGAGCTGTTTTTT,CATGIGPNTGELFF
NA,once,TRBJ2-3,TRBV7-9,TGTGCCAGCAGCTTAGGTGTAAGCACAGATACGCAGTATTTT,CASSLGVSTDTQYF
NA,once,TRBJ2-7,TRBV11-2,TGTGCCAGCAGCTTAGAGACGAAATCCTACGAGCAGTACTTC,CASSLETKSYEQYF
TRBD1,NA,TRBJ2-7,TRBV29-1,TGCAGCGTTGAAGGACAGGGGTGGGAGCAGTACTTC,CSVEGQGWEQYF